The next 20 T cell receptor beta chains were all read from a single sample in a study of blood T cell repertoires in COVID-19. Some clones are missing from TCRdb's copy, which holds only in-frame ones; the method was immunoSEQ multiplex PCR. The profile covers 250,000 or so clones, with around 90% appearing a single time and around 1.9% taken by the ten largest. The sequenced sample was peripheral blood. These receptors were taken from a woman aged 60-75 years with COVID-19, enrolled during active disease.

Only one count was recorded for this clone. V and J are TRBV5-1 and TRBJ2-5, with 13 bases fitting TRBD2. V shed 3 bases and J 2 bases; nucleotides not matched to a gene: 10. The germline V gene encodes CDR1 SGHRS and CDR2 YFSETQ. The CDR3 loop spans 18 amino acids. CDR3 sequence reads: CASSWGGGLAGMQETQYF. In nucleotides, the CDR3 is TGCGCCAGCAGCTGGGGCGGGGGACTAGCGGGGATGCAAGAGACCCAGTACTTC.

This sequence joins TRBV14 and TRBJ2-1, with a possible D match to TRBD2 (7 bases). The CDR3 runs 16 residues. The ends were cut back, 6 bases at V and 5 bases at J, with 20 bases in the middle. In germline, CDR1 is SGHDN, CDR2 FVKESK. CDR3 loop: CASRTTGGERNNEQFF. For the CDR3, the DNA is TGTGCCAGCAGAACAACGGGGGGCGAGCGCAACAATGAGCAGTTCTTC. Filled out from reference TRBV14 and TRBJ2-1, the complete variable domain reads EAGVTQFPSHSVIEKGQTVTLRCDPISGHDNLYWYRRVMGKEIKFLLHFVKESKQDESGMPNNRFLAERTGGTYSTLKVQPAELEDSGVYFCASRTTGGERNNEQFFGPGTRLTVL.

This chain uses TRBV29-1 with TRBJ2-1; the match to TRBD2 covers 9 bases. CDR3 length: 16 amino acids. V trimming: 3 bases; J trimming: 0 bases; junction bases outside the gene matches: 6. Germline loops: CDR1 SQVTM, CDR2 ANQGSEA. The CDR3 DNA is TGCAGCGTTGACGGGCTAGCGGGGAGCTCCTACAATGAGCAGTTCTTC. Its protein product is CSVDGLAGSSYNEQFF.

This chain connects TRBV19 to TRBJ1-3; D unclear. This CDR3 is built from 14 residues. Germline CDR1 and CDR2: LNHDA and SQIVND (reference sequence). V was cut by 1 base and J by 3 bases, with 7 bases left in between. The CDR3 nucleotides read TGTGCCAGTAGTATAGCAGGTGGTGGAAACACCATATATTTT. Encoded protein: CASSIAGGGNTIYF.

V is TRBV3-1 (or the pseudogene TRBV3-2) and J is TRBJ1-3; D gene unclear. Germline loops: CDR1 LGHDT, CDR2 YNNKEL (reference sequence). Deletions cut 4 bases from V and 0 bases from J, with 10 bases between. The CDR3 covers 15 residues. In nucleotides, the CDR3 is TGTGCCAGCAGCCCATCCGGTGGCTCTGGAAACACCATATATTTT. This codes for CASSPSGGSGNTIYF.

The chain links TRBV7-3 to TRBJ2-1; 9 bases map to TRBD2. The ends lost 1 base at V and 7 bases at J; junction bases unmatched: 5. The CDR3 is 15 amino acids. CDR1 and CDR2 (germline): SGHTA, FQGTGA. The CDR3 region has the DNA TGTGCCAGCAGCTTAAGCGGGGGGGCCTTGAATGAGCAGTTCTTC. Translated, it gives CASSLSGGALNEQFF.

This clone was found a few times. Within the sample, other DNA sequences also encode this same CDR3. This chain links TRBV5-1 with TRBJ1-5, with D possibly being TRBD1 (5 bases). The ends were cut back, 0 bases at V and 0 bases at J, with 7 bases in the middle. Per the germline V gene, CDR1 is SGHRS and CDR2 is YFSETQ. The CDR3 runs 15 residues. The CDR3 DNA reads as TGCGCCAGCAGCTTGGCCGGGGGTAGCAATCAGCCCCAGCATTTT. Translated, it gives CASSLAGGSNQPQHF.

The gene calls are TRBV11-2 and TRBJ2-7; the D gene is possibly TRBD1 (5 bases). Trimming removed 5 bases from V and 0 bases from J, with 20 bases in between. The CDR3 is 17 residues long. The germline gives CDR1 SGHAT, CDR2 FQNNGV. The CDR3 nucleotides are TGTGCCAGCAGCCCTCGAGCAGGGCAGATAAGCTCCTACGAGCAGTACTTC. The encoded protein is CASSPRAGQISSYEQYF.

V and J are TRBV7-2 and TRBJ2-2; TRBD2 aligns across 13 bases. Germline loops: CDR1 SGHTA, CDR2 FQGNSA. With 4 bases clipped from V and 3 bases from J, the junction kept 5 bases outside the gene matches. This CDR3 comprises 17 residues. CDR3 bases: TGTGCCAGCAGCTCCGGGACTAGCGGGGCTTACACCGGGGAGCTGTTTTTT. This translates into CASSSGTSGAYTGELFF.

The chain carries TRBV5-6 and TRBJ1-2; D is uncertain. Trimming shortened V by 4 bases and J by 7 bases, and 20 bases separated the two germline ends. Germline values: CDR1 SGHDT, CDR2 YYEEEE. CDR3 length equals 15 residues. CDR3 region: CASSLARTAGFGYTF. CDR3 sequence (DNA): TGTGCCAGCAGCCTAGCTCGGACGGCGGGTTTTGGCTACACCTTC.

The CDR3 region has the DNA TGCGCCAGCAGCTTGGGGACTAGCGGGGCCTACGAGCAGTACTTC. Protein: CASSLGTSGAYEQYF. This chain connects TRBV5-1 to TRBJ2-7, with 12 nucleotides matching TRBD2. The CDR3 sequence is 15 residues long. The trim removed 0 bases at V and 2 bases at J, leaving 0 bases unmatched. Germline V gives CDR1 SGHRS, CDR2 YFSETQ. Combining the CDR3 with reference TRBV5-1 and TRBJ2-7 gives the whole variable domain KAGVTQTPRYLIKTRGQQVTLSCSPISGHRSVSWYQQTPGQGLQFLFEYFSETQRNKGNFPGRFSGRQFSNSRSEMNVSTLELGDSALYLCASSLGTSGAYEQYFGPGTRLTVT.

The gene calls are TRBV5-4 and TRBJ2-7; 11 bases line up with TRBD1. The germline V gene has CDR1 SGHNT and CDR2 YYREEE (reference sequence). The CDR3 length is 14 residues. With 5 bases clipped from V and 6 bases from J, the junction kept 7 bases outside the gene matches. The CDR3 sequence: CASSPGTGGREQYF. CDR3 in DNA: TGTGCCAGCAGTCCCGGGACAGGGGGTCGCGAGCAGTACTTC.

V usage is TRBV10-2 and J usage is TRBJ1-5; D remains ambiguous. Germline V CDR1 and CDR2: WSHSY, SAAADI. Trimming removed 0 bases at V and 0 bases at J, with 9 bases between. The CDR3 length is 16 residues. The CDR3 bases are TGCGCCAGCAGTGAGTCGTCGGGGATTAGCAATCAGCCCCAGCATTTT. Residues: CASSESSGISNQPQHF.

The chain uses TRBV15 and TRBJ1-6, with 9 bases matching TRBD1. CDR3 length: 15 residues. CDR1 is LNHNV, CDR2 YYDKDF, per germline (reference sequence). J was trimmed by 11 bases and V by 0 bases; bases with no gene match: 5. The CDR3 reads CATSRDGTGITPLHF. DNA of the CDR3: TGTGCCACCAGCAGAGACGGGACAGGGATAACACCCCTCCACTTT.

The rearrangement joins TRBV4-1 to TRBJ1-2; a possible D gene is TRBD1 (6 bases). Trimming cost V 3 bases and J 0 bases, with 11 bases left between them. In germline, CDR1 is MGHRA, CDR2 YSYEKL. This CDR3 comprises 15 residues. The CDR3 DNA sequence: TGCGCCAGCAGCCAGGACAGAGGATCTAACTATGGCTACACCTTC. It codes for CASSQDRGSNYGYTF.

The chain couples TRBV2 to TRBJ1-2; D possibly corresponds to TRBD1 (6 bases). Trimming took off 4 bases at V and 5 bases at J, with 11 bases between the two ends. Germline V gene sequence: CDR1 SNHLY, CDR2 FYNNEI. The CDR3 sequence is 13 residues long. In DNA, the CDR3 is TGTGCCAGCAGTGGAAGGCAGGGGTATGGCTACACCTTC. This gives the protein CASSGRQGYGYTF.

The rearrangement uses TRBV3-1 (or the pseudogene TRBV3-2) and TRBJ2-2, with D unclear. Germline values: CDR1 LGHDT, CDR2 YNNKEL (reference sequence). The CDR3 sequence is 13 residues long. Between the trimmed V and J ends, which lost 6 bases and 5 bases, there was a span of 10 bases. CDR3 in DNA: TGTGCCAGCAGTACGACTGGGACCGGGGAGCTGTTTTTT. Translating it yields CASSTTGTGELFF.

The rearrangement uses TRBV6-4 and TRBJ1-6; TRBD1 might be the D (6 bases). Per germline, CDR1 MRHNA and CDR2 SNTAGT. The CDR3 has 14 residues. The V and J ends lost 5 bases and 7 bases respectively, with 12 bases between them. The CDR3: CASSSRQGNSPLHF. CDR3 DNA: TGTGCCAGCAGTTCCAGGCAGGGGAATTCACCCCTCCACTTT.

The genes are TRBV7-9 and TRBJ2-2; TRBD1 matches 7 bases. This CDR3 contains 14 residues. Per the germline V gene, CDR1 is SEHNR and CDR2 is FQNEAQ (reference sequence). V dropped 3 bases and J dropped 4; count of bases not matched to a gene: 2. The CDR3: CASSFQGVTGELFF. The CDR3 DNA sequence: TGTGCCAGCAGCTTTCAGGGGGTCACCGGGGAGCTGTTTTTT.

The genes are TRBV5-1 and TRBJ2-6; 9 nucleotides align to TRBD1. This CDR3 is 18 amino acids long. The V gene's germline CDR1 is SGHRS and CDR2 YFSETQ. Trimming cost V 2 bases and J 1 base; bases outside gene matches: 7. The CDR3 is CASSLRTGVSSGANVLTF. As DNA, the CDR3 is TGCGCCAGCAGCTTAAGGACAGGGGTATCTTCTGGGGCCAACGTCCTGACTTTC.